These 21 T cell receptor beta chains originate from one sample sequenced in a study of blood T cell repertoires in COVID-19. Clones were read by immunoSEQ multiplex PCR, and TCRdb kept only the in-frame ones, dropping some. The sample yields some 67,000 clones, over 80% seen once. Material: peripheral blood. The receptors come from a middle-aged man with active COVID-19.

CDR3 residues: CASSLENRTGGFDEQYF. DNA of the CDR3: TGTGCCAGCAGCTTAGAAAATCGGACAGGGGGCTTCGACGAGCAGTACTTC. This chain links TRBV11-3 with TRBJ2-7; the match to TRBD1 covers 11 bases. CDR3 size: 17 residues. V was pared by 0 bases and J by 5 bases, with 9 bases of the junction left unmatched. In germline, CDR1 is SGHNT, CDR2 YENEEA.

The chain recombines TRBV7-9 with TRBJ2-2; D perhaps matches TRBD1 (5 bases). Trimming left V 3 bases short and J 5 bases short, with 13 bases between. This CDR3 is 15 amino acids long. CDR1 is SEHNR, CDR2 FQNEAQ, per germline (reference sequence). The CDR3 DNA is TGTGCCAGCAGCTTCGGTCAGGGTAAAACCGGGGAGCTGTTTTTT. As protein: CASSFGQGKTGELFF.

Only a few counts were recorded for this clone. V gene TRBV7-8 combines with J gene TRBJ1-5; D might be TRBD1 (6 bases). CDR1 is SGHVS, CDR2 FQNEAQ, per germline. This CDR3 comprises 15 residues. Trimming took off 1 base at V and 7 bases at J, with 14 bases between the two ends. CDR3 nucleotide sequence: TGTGCCAGCAGCTTAGAGGCAGGGGTTGGACAGCCCCAGCATTTT. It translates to CASSLEAGVGQPQHF.

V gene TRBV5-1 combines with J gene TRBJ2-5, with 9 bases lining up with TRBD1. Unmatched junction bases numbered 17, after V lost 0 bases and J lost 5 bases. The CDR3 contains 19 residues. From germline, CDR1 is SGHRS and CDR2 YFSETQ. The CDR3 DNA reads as TGCGCCAGCAGCTTGGTGGGATCGCTGGGACAGGGTCGGACGGAGACCCAGTACTTC. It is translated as CASSLVGSLGQGRTETQYF.

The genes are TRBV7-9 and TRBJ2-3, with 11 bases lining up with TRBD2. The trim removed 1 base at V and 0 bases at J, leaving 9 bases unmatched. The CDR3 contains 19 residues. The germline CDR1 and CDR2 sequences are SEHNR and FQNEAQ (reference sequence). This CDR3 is CASSLGALAGATSTDTQYF. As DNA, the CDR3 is TGTGCCAGCAGCTTAGGGGCACTAGCGGGAGCAACAAGCACAGATACGCAGTATTTT.

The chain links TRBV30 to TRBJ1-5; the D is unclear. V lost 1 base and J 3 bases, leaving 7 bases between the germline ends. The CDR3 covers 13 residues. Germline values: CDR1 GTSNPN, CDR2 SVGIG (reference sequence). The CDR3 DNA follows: TGTGCCTGGAGTGGAGGCCACAATCAGCCCCAGCATTTT. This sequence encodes CAWSGGHNQPQHF.

CDR3 in DNA: TGTGCCACCAGTGACAAGGGTGGACTAGCGGGAAGCACAGATACGCAGTATTTT. It is translated as CATSDKGGLAGSTDTQYF. The genes are TRBV24-1 and TRBJ2-3, with 12 bases identical to TRBD2. This CDR3 has 18 residues. Germline V gene lookup returns CDR1 KGHDR and CDR2 SFDVKD. Trimming removed 4 bases from V and 0 bases from J; junction bases left unmatched: 7.

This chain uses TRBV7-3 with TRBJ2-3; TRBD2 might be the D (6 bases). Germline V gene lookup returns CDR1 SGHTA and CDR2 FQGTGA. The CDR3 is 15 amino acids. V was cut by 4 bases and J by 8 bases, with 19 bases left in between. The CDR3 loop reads CASSSPSFSGVTQYF. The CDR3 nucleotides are TGTGCCAGCAGCTCCCCATCGTTCTCGGGGGTTACGCAGTATTTT.

CDR3 region: CASSPRDRVNTEAFF. The CDR3 coding sequence is TGTGCCAGCAGCCCTCGGGACAGAGTAAACACTGAAGCTTTCTTT. The genes are TRBV25-1 and TRBJ1-1; 7 bases line up with TRBD1. This CDR3 contains 15 residues. The J segment lost 2 bases and the V segment lost 6 bases, leaving 9 bases of the junction unmatched. Germline CDR1 MGHDK, CDR2 SYGVNS.

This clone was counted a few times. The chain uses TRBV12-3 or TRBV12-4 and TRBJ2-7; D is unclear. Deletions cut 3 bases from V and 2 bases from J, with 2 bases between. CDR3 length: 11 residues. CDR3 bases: TGTGCCAGCAGTTTCGCCTACGAGCAGTACTTC. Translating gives CASSFAYEQYF.

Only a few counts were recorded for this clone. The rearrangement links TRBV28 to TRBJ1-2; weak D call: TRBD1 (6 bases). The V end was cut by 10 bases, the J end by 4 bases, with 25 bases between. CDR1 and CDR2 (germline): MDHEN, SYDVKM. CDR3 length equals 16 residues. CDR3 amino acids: CATKTSHRDDGYGYTF. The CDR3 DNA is TGTGCCACAAAAACCTCTCACAGGGATGATGGCTATGGCTACACCTTC.

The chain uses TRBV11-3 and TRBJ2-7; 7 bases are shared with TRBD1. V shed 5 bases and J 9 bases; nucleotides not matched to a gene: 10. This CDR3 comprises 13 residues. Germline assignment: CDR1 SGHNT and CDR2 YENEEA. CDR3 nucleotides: TGTGCCAGCAGCGCCGGGACAGCCGTAGGGCAGTACTTC. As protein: CASSAGTAVGQYF.

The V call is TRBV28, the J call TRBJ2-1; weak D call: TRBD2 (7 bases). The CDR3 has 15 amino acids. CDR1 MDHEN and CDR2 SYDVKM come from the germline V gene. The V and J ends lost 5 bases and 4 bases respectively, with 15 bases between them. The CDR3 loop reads CASSPLRGGYNEQFF. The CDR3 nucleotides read TGTGCCAGCAGTCCCCTCAGGGGAGGGTACAATGAGCAGTTCTTC.

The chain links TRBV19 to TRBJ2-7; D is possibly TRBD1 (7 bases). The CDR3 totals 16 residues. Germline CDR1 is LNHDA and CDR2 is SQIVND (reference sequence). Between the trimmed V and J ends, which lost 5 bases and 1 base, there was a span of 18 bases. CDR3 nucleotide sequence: TGTGCCAGTAGTCATGAGGCGGGACAGAGGTCCTACGAGCAGTACTTC. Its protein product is CASSHEAGQRSYEQYF.

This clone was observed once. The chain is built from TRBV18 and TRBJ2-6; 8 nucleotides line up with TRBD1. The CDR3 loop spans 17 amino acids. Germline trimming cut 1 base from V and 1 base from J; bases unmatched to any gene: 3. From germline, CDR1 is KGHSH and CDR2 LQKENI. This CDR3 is CASSPQGQASGANVLTF. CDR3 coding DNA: TGTGCCAGCTCACCACAGGGACAGGCATCTGGGGCCAACGTCCTGACTTTC.

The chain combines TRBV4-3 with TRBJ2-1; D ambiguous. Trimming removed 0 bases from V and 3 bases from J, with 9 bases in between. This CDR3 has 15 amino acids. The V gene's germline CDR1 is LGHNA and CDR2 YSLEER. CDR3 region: CASSQDYSHYNEQFF. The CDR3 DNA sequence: TGCGCCAGCAGCCAAGACTATAGCCACTACAATGAGCAGTTCTTC.

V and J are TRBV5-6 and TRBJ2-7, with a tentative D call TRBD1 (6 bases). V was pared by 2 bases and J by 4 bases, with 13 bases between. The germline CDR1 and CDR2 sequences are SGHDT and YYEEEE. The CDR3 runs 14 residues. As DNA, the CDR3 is TGTGCCAGCAGCTTTACAGGGAGTTGGTACGAGCAGTACTTC. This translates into CASSFTGSWYEQYF.

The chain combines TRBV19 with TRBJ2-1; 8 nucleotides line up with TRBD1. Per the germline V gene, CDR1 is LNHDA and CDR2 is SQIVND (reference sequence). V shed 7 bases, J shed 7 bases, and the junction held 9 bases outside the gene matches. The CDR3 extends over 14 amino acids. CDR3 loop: CASTQGQAGNEQFF. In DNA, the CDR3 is TGTGCCAGTACCCAGGGACAGGCTGGGAATGAGCAGTTCTTC.

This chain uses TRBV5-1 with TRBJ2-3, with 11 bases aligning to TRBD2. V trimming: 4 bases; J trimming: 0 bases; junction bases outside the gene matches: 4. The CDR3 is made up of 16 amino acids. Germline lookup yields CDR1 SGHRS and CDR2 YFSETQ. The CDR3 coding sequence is TGCGCCAGCAGCCCAGGGACTAGCGGAAGCACAGATACGCAGTATTTT. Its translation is CASSPGTSGSTDTQYF.

The CDR3 sequence is CASSQGSGRLNEQFF. CDR3 nucleotide sequence: TGTGCCAGCAGCCAAGGTAGCGGGAGGCTTAATGAGCAGTTCTTC. V is TRBV3-1 (or the pseudogene TRBV3-2) and J is TRBJ2-1, with 10 bases that match TRBD2. With V trimmed by 1 base and J by 7 bases, 4 bases remained unmatched. The CDR3 has 15 amino acids. Per the germline V gene, CDR1 is LGHDT and CDR2 is YNNKEL (reference sequence).

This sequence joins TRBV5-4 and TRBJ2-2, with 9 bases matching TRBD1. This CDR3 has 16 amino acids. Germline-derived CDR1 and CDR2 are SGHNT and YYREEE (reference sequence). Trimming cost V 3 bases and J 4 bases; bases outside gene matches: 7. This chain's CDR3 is CASSCTGTGCTGELFF. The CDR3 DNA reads TGTGCCAGCAGCTGTACCGGGACAGGGTGCACCGGGGAGCTGTTTTTT.